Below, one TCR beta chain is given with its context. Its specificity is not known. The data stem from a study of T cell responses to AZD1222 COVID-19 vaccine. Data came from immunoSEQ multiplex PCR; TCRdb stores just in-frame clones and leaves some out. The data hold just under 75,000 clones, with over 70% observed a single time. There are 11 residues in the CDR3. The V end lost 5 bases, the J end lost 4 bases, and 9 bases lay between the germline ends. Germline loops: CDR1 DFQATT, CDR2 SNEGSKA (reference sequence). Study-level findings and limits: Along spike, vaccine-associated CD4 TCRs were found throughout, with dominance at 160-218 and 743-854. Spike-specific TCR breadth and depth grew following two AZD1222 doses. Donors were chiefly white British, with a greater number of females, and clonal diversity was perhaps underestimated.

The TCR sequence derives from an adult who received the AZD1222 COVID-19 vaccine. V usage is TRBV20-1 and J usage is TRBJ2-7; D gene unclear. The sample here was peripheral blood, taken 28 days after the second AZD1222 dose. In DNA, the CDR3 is TGCAGTGCTTATTCTCGATACGAGCAGTACTTC. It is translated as CSAYSRYEQYF.